One sample yielded the 23 T cell receptor beta chains listed below, sequenced in a study of T-cell reconstitution after alpha-beta-depleted transplantation in children. Unique molecular identifiers were incorporated during preparation of the TCRbeta library. TCRdb itself ran the PCR reads through MiXCR, one entry per CDR3 protein. The repertoire includes a few hundred thousand distinct CDR3 sequences, about 14% of them detected once, and about 4.5% sits in the top ten. The sample in question was PBMCs, obtained from the stem cell graft. All receptors come from a human donor who donated a stem cell graft to a child with Fanconi anemia.

This clonotype has at least ten counts. J is TRBJ2-3 and V is TRBV9; TRBD2 agrees at 7 bases. V shed 0 bases and J 5 bases; nucleotides not matched to a gene: 6. This CDR3 comprises 15 residues. Germline V gives CDR1 SGDLS, CDR2 YYNGEE. CDR3 DNA sequence: TGTGCCAGCAGCGTAGGTCGCGGGGAGGGAGATACGCAGTATTTT. Translating gives CASSVGRGEGDTQYF.

This clonotype was seen many times. The chain carries TRBV3-1 and TRBJ2-5; tentatively, D is TRBD1 or TRBD2 (5 bases each). V was pared by 8 bases and J by 5 bases, with 15 bases between. Looked up from germline, CDR1 is LGHDT and CDR2 is YNNKEL (reference sequence). The CDR3 is 13 residues long. The CDR3 loop reads CASLGTCLETQYF. The CDR3 DNA reads as TGTGCCAGCCTCGGGACGTGCCTTGAGACCCAGTACTTC.

This clonotype appeared many times. The chain uses TRBV29-1 and TRBJ1-2, with D possibly TRBD1 on 6 matching bases. Germline CDR1 is SQVTM and CDR2 is ANQGSEA. This CDR3 is 12 amino acids long. V was clipped by 4 bases and J by 2 bases, with 8 bases between them. DNA for the CDR3: TGCAGCGTTGGGGGGCAGAACTATGGCTACACCTTC. This translates into CSVGGQNYGYTF.

The sample holds a few counts of this clonotype. The V and J genes are TRBV28 and TRBJ1-1, with TRBD1 matching over 7 bases. The CDR3 is made up of 16 amino acids. Germline CDR1 MDHEN, CDR2 SYDVKM. V was pared by 4 bases and J by 4 bases, with 12 bases of the junction left unmatched. CDR3 sequence reads: CASSSLDRVGGTEAFF. CDR3 bases: TGTGCCAGCAGTTCCCTCGACAGGGTAGGAGGCACTGAAGCTTTCTTT.

This rearrangement joins TRBV5-6 to TRBJ2-2, with TRBD1 matching over 10 bases. Germline CDR1 is SGHDT and CDR2 is YYEEEE. J was trimmed by 6 bases and V by 4 bases; bases with no gene match: 6. This CDR3 is built from 15 residues. CDR3 DNA: TGTGCCAGCAGCGGAGACAGGGGGCGCCCCGGGGAGCTGTTTTTT. Its translation: CASSGDRGRPGELFF.

This clonotype has at least ten counts. The genes are TRBV29-1 and TRBJ2-5, with a possible D match to TRBD2 (6 bases). The CDR3 runs to 13 residues. The V gene lost 5 bases and the J gene lost 5 bases, with 15 bases spanning the gap. CDR1 is SQVTM and CDR2 is ANQGSEA in the germline V gene. CDR3 sequence (DNA): TGCAGCGTTTCGCGGGGTAATAGCGAGACCCAGTACTTC. Translation: CSVSRGNSETQYF.

This clonotype was picked up many times. The V call is TRBV10-1, the J call TRBJ1-1; D is possibly TRBD1 (5 bases). CDR3 length: 12 residues. Per the germline V gene, CDR1 is WNHNN and CDR2 is SYGVQD (reference sequence). Trimming pared 6 bases from V and 6 bases from J, leaving 11 bases between. The CDR3 loop is CASSNPGAEAFF. CDR3 in DNA: TGCGCCAGCAGCAATCCGGGGGCTGAAGCTTTCTTT.

The chain employs TRBV20-1 and TRBJ2-3, with unresolved D. The CDR3 consists of 13 residues. CDR1 and CDR2 (germline): DFQATT, SNEGSKA (reference sequence). V lost 3 bases, J lost 1 base, and 8 bases lay in between. The CDR3 protein is CSASVPGTDTQYF. The CDR3 DNA sequence: TGCAGTGCTAGTGTCCCCGGCACAGATACGCAGTATTTT.

Only a few counts were recorded for this clonotype. In DNA, the CDR3 is TGTGCCAGTAGTATAGATTGGGACAGCACAGATACGCAGTATTTT. Protein sequence: CASSIDWDSTDTQYF. This rearrangement joins TRBV19 to TRBJ2-3, with D perhaps TRBD1 or TRBD2 (5 bases each). The CDR3 spans 15 residues. Germline CDR1 LNHDA, CDR2 SQIVND (reference sequence). V was shortened by 0 bases and J by 0 bases, with 7 bases between the two germline ends.

The chain has TRBV2 and TRBJ2-3; TRBD2 agrees at 15 bases. The V gene's germline CDR1 is SNHLY and CDR2 FYNNEI. CDR3 length equals 15 residues. The trim removed 8 bases at V and 3 bases at J, leaving 3 bases unmatched. The CDR3 region is CASGGLAGGTDTQYF. DNA for the CDR3: TGTGCCAGCGGTGGACTAGCGGGGGGGACAGATACGCAGTATTTT. The variable domain in full, with the rest retrieved from reference TRBV2 and TRBJ2-3, is EPEVTQTPSHQVTQMGQEVILRCVPISNHLYFYWYRQILGQKVEFLVSFYNNEISEKSEIFDDQFSVERPDGSNFTLKIRSTKLEDSAMYFCASGGLAGGTDTQYFGPGTRLTVL.

Many counts were recorded for this clonotype. The J gene is TRBJ2-3, the V gene TRBV13; D is unclear. The V end lost 5 bases, the J end lost 2 bases, and 11 bases lay between the germline ends. The CDR3 contains 14 residues. Germline loops: CDR1 PRHDT, CDR2 FYEKMQ (reference sequence). As DNA, the CDR3 is TGTGCCAGCAGCCGTCGGCTAGACACAGATACGCAGTATTTT. Protein product: CASSRRLDTDTQYF.

This clonotype was seen ten or more times. The J gene is TRBJ2-6, the V gene TRBV12-3 or TRBV12-4; no reliable D call. V shed 7 bases and J shed 0 bases, with 16 bases lying between them. There are 17 residues in the CDR3. The CDR3 DNA follows: TGTGCCAGCACCCTTCGGGCTCTTTTCTCTGGGGCCAACGTCCTGACTTTC. As protein: CASTLRALFSGANVLTF.

This chain links TRBV4-2 with TRBJ1-2; D is perhaps TRBD1 (5 bases). CDR1 and CDR2 from the germline V gene are LGHNA and YNFKEQ. V was clipped by 6 bases and J by 4 bases, with 21 bases between them. The CDR3 sequence is 16 residues long. Here the CDR3 reads CASSLTATTDFYGYTF. The CDR3 DNA is TGTGCCAGCAGTCTTACTGCCACGACAGACTTCTATGGCTACACCTTC.

In this sample, this clonotype turned up many times. The chain employs TRBV9 and TRBJ2-3; D is unclear. The CDR3 is made up of 13 amino acids. The ends were cut back, 0 bases at V and 6 bases at J, with 8 bases in the middle. CDR1 and CDR2 from the germline V gene are SGDLS and YYNGEE. The CDR3 loop reads CASSVALSDTQYF. In DNA, the CDR3 is TGTGCCAGCAGCGTAGCCCTTTCGGATACGCAGTATTTT. Based on the CDR3 plus reference TRBV9 and TRBJ2-3, the full variable domain is DSGVTQTPKHLITATGQRVTLRCSPRSGDLSVYWYQQSLDQGLQFLIQYYNGEERAKGNILERFSAQQFPDLHSELNLSSLELGDSALYFCASSVALSDTQYFGPGTRLTVL.

DNA for the CDR3: TGTGCCAGCCGGGACTCCCAGGGCCCCACAGATACGCAGTATTTT. This gives the protein CASRDSQGPTDTQYF. The V gene is TRBV6-2 or TRBV6-3, the J gene TRBJ2-3; a possible D gene is TRBD2 (6 bases). The CDR3 has 15 residues. V lost 8 bases to trimming and J lost 2 bases, with 17 bases between them. Germline V gene data show CDR1 as MNHEY and CDR2 as SVGEGT.

The table lists this clonotype with many counts. V usage is TRBV7-9 and J usage is TRBJ2-2; no reliable D call. With 1 base removed from V and 1 base from J, the gap between germline ends came to 10 bases. The CDR3 has 16 amino acids. Germline CDR1 SEHNR, CDR2 FQNEAQ (reference sequence). CDR3 bases: TGTGCCAGCAGCTTAGTTCGGACGGAGAACACCGGGGAGCTGTTTTTT. Protein product: CASSLVRTENTGELFF.

This clonotype was seen a handful of times. V and J are TRBV7-2 and TRBJ1-1; a possible D gene is TRBD1 (5 bases). Germline loops: CDR1 SGHTA, CDR2 FQGNSA. Trimming cost V 6 bases and J 0 bases, with 14 bases left between them. The CDR3 consists of 15 residues. CDR3 region: CASRSTGTMNTEAFF. CDR3 nucleotide sequence: TGTGCCAGCAGGTCGACCGGGACGATGAACACTGAAGCTTTCTTT.

This clonotype has more than one count but fewer than ten. The chain combines TRBV6-2 or TRBV6-3 with TRBJ2-7; D uncertain. The length of the CDR3 is 13 residues. In germline, CDR1 is MNHEY, CDR2 SVGEGT. V lost 5 bases and J lost 4, with 12 bases in between. The CDR3 here is CASSPSGIYEQYV. For the CDR3, the DNA is TGTGCCAGCAGTCCCTCAGGAATATACGAGCAGTACGTC.

This rearrangement joins TRBV7-8 to TRBJ1-3, with D unresolved. Germline V lookup: CDR1 SGHVS, CDR2 FQNEAQ. The CDR3 length is 16 residues. Trimming took 4 bases from V and 0 from J, leaving 13 bases between them. The CDR3 here is CASSSWTGSSGNTIYF. CDR3 sequence (DNA): TGTGCCAGCAGCTCCTGGACGGGTAGCTCTGGAAACACCATATATTTT.

The V and J genes are TRBV7-2 and TRBJ2-6; 8 positions agree with TRBD2. Germline V gene lookup returns CDR1 SGHTA and CDR2 FQGNSA. CDR3 length equals 16 residues. V trimming: 5 bases; J trimming: 3 bases; junction bases outside the gene matches: 6. The CDR3 is CASSPRGAVGANVLTF. CDR3 DNA: TGTGCCAGCAGCCCGCGGGGGGCTGTTGGGGCCAACGTCCTGACTTTC.

This clonotype was found many times. The V and J genes are TRBV4-3 and TRBJ2-7; D gene ambiguous. There are 15 residues in the CDR3. Germline V gene sequence: CDR1 LGHNA, CDR2 YSLEER. V dropped 4 bases and J dropped 0 bases, with 13 bases sitting between them. The CDR3 DNA reads as TGCGCCAGCAGCCGGGGTAAATCAAGCTCCTACGAGCAGTACTTC. Encoded protein: CASSRGKSSSYEQYF.

The V and J genes are TRBV6-1 and TRBJ2-7; TRBD2 aligns across 14 bases. The CDR3 sequence is 18 residues long. Trimming took 5 bases from V and 0 from J; bases not matched to a gene: 9. Germline V lookup: CDR1 MNHNS, CDR2 SASEGT. This CDR3 is CASSPGLAGGPGSYEQYV. CDR3 bases: TGTGCCAGCAGTCCCGGACTAGCGGGGGGTCCCGGCTCCTACGAGCAGTACGTC.

This clonotype was counted between two and nine times. The V gene is TRBV20-1, the J gene TRBJ2-3; possibly TRBD1 or TRBD2 for D (6 bases each). This CDR3 has 17 amino acids. Trimming removed 0 bases from V and 3 bases from J, with 19 bases in between. Germline CDR1 reads DFQATT; CDR2 reads SNEGSKA (reference sequence). The CDR3 is CSARERKRGAGTDTQYF. The CDR3 DNA reads as TGCAGTGCTAGAGAGCGAAAGAGGGGGGCAGGAACAGATACGCAGTATTTT.